These 5 T cell receptor beta chains were sequenced from one sample in a study of blood T cell repertoires in COVID-19. TCRdb's copy holds only in-frame clones and misses some; the assay was immunoSEQ multiplex PCR. The sample lists about 45,000 clones, approximately 90% occurring once. Material: peripheral blood. All receptors derive from a human donor in a cohort sampled during active COVID-19.

V usage is TRBV29-1 and J usage is TRBJ2-1; 12 bases match TRBD1. The junction had 20 bases not matched to a gene; V was cut back by 5 bases and J by 0 bases. Germline lookup yields CDR1 SQVTM and CDR2 ANQGSEA. The CDR3 runs to 21 residues. The CDR3 is CSVRGTGGVSLRGDSYNEQFF. The CDR3 DNA sequence: TGCAGCGTTAGGGGGACAGGGGGCGTGAGTCTGCGGGGTGACTCCTACAATGAGCAGTTCTTC.

The chain is built from TRBV2 and TRBJ2-1, with D tentatively TRBD2 (7 bases). With 0 bases removed from V and 9 bases from J, the gap between germline ends came to 15 bases. Germline values: CDR1 SNHLY, CDR2 FYNNEI. The CDR3 is 15 amino acids. The CDR3 spells CASSEAEGGQGEQFF. The CDR3, as DNA: TGTGCCAGCAGTGAAGCTGAGGGGGGGCAGGGTGAGCAGTTCTTC.

The rearrangement uses TRBV30 and TRBJ2-7; perhaps TRBD1 as D (5 bases). Trimming removed 4 bases at V and 0 bases at J, with 13 bases between. This CDR3 comprises 14 residues. CDR1 is GTSNPN, CDR2 SVGIG, per germline (reference sequence). The CDR3 region is CAWTPSRVSYEQYF. CDR3 DNA sequence: TGTGCCTGGACTCCATCCAGGGTCTCCTACGAGCAGTACTTC.

This chain uses TRBV3-1 (or the pseudogene TRBV3-2) with TRBJ1-2; 7 bases agree with TRBD1. CDR1 is LGHDT and CDR2 is YNNKEL in the germline V gene (reference sequence). The CDR3 sequence is 14 residues long. V lost 4 bases, J lost 7 bases, and 9 bases stayed unmatched. Here the CDR3 reads CASSPGQASSGYTF. In DNA, the CDR3 is TGTGCCAGCAGCCCTGGACAGGCTTCGTCTGGCTACACCTTC.

The V gene is TRBV7-8, the J gene TRBJ2-1; 7 bases fit TRBD2. The CDR3 sequence is 11 residues long. Germline CDR1 and CDR2: SGHVS and FQNEAQ. Losses at the gene ends were 6 bases for V and 10 bases for J; bases not matched to a gene: 3. DNA for the CDR3: TGTGCCAGCAGGCGACTAGCCGAGCAGTTCTTC. Translating it yields CASRRLAEQFF.